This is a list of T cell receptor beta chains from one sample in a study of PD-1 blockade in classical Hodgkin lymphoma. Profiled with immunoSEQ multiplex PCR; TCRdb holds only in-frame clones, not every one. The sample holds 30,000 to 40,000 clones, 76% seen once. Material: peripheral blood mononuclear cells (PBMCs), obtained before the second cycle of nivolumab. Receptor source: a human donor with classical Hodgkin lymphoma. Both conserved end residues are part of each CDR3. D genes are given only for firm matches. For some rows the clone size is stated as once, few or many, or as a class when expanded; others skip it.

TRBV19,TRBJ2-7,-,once,CASSIVQGAGEQYF,TGTGCCAGTAGTATAGTTCAGGGTGCGGGAGAGCAGTACTTC
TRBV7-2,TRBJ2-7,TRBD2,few,CASSFSGGDYEQYF,TGTGCCAGCAGTTTTAGCGGGGGGGACTACGAGCAGTACTTC
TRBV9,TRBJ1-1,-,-,CASSVIDRPPTEAFF,TGTGCCAGCAGCGTAATCGACAGGCCGCCCACTGAAGCTTTCTTT
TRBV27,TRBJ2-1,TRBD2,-,CASSLPLAGYNEQFF,TGTGCCAGCAGTTTGCCCCTAGCGGGGTACAATGAGCAGTTCTTC
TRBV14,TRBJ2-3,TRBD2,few,CASSLVGQRGPRDTQYF,TGTGCCAGCAGCCTGGTTGGACAGCGGGGGCCGAGAGATACGCAGTATTTT
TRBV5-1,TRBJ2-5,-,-,CASSSPDSSETQYF,TGCGCCAGCAGCTCTCCTGACAGCTCGGAGACCCAGTACTTC
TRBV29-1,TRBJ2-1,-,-,CSVLGVGGEYNEQFF,TGCAGCGTTCTGGGTGTGGGCGGGGAGTACAATGAGCAGTTCTTC
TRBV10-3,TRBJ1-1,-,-,CAISESTANTEAFF,TGTGCCATCAGTGAGTCGACAGCGAACACTGAAGCTTTCTTT
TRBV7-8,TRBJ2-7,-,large,CASSFGTAFLEQYF,TGTGCCAGCAGCTTCGGGACCGCCTTTCTCGAGCAGTACTTC
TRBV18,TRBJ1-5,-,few,CASSRESRGLGNQPQHF,TGTGCCAGCTCAAGGGAGAGCCGTGGGTTAGGCAATCAGCCCCAGCATTTT
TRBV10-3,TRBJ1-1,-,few,CAISNQGNTEAFF,TGTGCCATCAGTAACCAGGGGAACACTGAAGCTTTCTTT
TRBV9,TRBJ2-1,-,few,CASSGGPRNEQFF,TGTGCCAGCAGTGGGGGGCCTAGGAATGAGCAGTTCTTC
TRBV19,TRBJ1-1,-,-,CASSRTRDLNTEAFF,TGTGCCAGTAGTCGAACTCGGGACCTCAACACTGAAGCTTTCTTT
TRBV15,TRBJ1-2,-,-,CATSRSPLGDYTF,TGTGCCACCAGCAGAAGCCCACTCGGTGACTACACCTTC
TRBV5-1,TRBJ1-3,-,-,CASSFDGSGNTIYF,TGCGCCAGCAGCTTTGACGGGTCTGGAAACACCATATATTTT
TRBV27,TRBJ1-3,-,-,CASSLGAVGNTIYF,TGTGCCAGCAGTCTGGGGGCAGTTGGAAACACCATATATTTT
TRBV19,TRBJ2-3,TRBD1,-,CASSIRDRWAVTQYF,TGTGCCAGTAGTATACGGGACAGGTGGGCTGTTACGCAGTATTTT
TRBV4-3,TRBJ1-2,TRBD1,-,CASSQDPPTGQVRTGYTF,TGCGCCAGCAGCCAAGATCCCCCGACAGGGCAAGTCAGAACTGGCTACACCTTC
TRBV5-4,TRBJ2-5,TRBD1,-,CASSAGQGGGETQYF,TGTGCCAGCAGCGCGGGACAGGGTGGCGGGGAGACCCAGTACTTC
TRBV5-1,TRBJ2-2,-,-,CASSLEGSPGELFF,TGCGCCAGCAGCTTGGAGGGATCCCCCGGGGAGCTGTTTTTT
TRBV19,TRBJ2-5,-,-,CASSIGVGAAAEETQYF,TGTGCCAGTAGTATCGGTGTTGGGGCCGCGGCTGAAGAGACCCAGTACTTC
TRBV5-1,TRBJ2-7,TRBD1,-,CASSFSTGTGGHEQYF,TGCGCCAGCAGCTTCTCTACCGGGACAGGGGGCCACGAGCAGTACTTC